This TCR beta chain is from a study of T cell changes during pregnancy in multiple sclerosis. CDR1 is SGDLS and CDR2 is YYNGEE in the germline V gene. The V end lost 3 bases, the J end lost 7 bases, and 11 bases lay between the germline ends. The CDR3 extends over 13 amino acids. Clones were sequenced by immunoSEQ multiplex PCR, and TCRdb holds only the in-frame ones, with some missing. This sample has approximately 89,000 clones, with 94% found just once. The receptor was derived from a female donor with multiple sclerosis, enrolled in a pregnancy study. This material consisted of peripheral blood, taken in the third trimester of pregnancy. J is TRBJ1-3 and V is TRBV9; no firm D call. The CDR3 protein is CASSAYDQNTIYF. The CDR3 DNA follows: TGTGCCAGCAGCGCGTATGATCAGAACACCATATATTTT.